Sequencing of this T cell receptor (beta chain) was carried out in a study of T-cell reconstitution after alpha-beta-depleted transplantation in children (dated by TCRdb to 2016 to 2018). For context, the study as a whole: T-cell immune reconstitution after TCRalphabeta/CD19-depleted allogeneic hematopoietic cell transplantation in children was quantitatively tracked in the study by means of TCR repertoire profiling.

To prepare the library, PCR was applied. The sequencing machine was an Illumina HiSeq 2500. TCR library preparation used molecular barcoding, with unique molecular identifiers applied to normalize quantification of the TCRbeta repertoire. The raw public reads went through TCRdb reprocessing: fastp at Q25, MiXCR clone calling, in-frame beta chains kept. Each entry is one CDR3 protein sequence, shown with its most common DNA and genes. The sample table shows 600,000 to 800,000 distinct CDR3 sequences, and 10% to 15% are seen once. The ten largest account for around 0.79% of the sample. The germline V gene encodes CDR1 LNHDA and CDR2 SQIVND (reference sequence). Including the terminal cysteine and phenylalanine, the CDR3 comprises 17 residues. Here the CDR3 DNA is all that survives: 51 bases in frame from base 1. The V end gives up 7 bases and the J end 2 bases, leaving 15 bases in the junction not matched to a gene.

Explained via the paper, the treatment or condition label denotes: allogeneic hematopoietic cell transplantation with graft depleted of TCRalphabeta T cells and CD19 B cells. The children who served as transplant recipients had been given grafts of TCRalphabeta/CD19-depleted allogeneic hematopoietic cells. Beyond this particular receptor, the publication reports: The apparently early alphabetaT-cell count recovery about two months after transplant was reportedly dependent on only several hundred rapidly expanded clones derived from non-depleted graft cells. The frequencies of hyperexpanded clones fell over the following months, and after one year, T-cell counts and TCRbeta diversity were mostly attributed to newly produced T cells. In some patients, the high TCRbeta diversity seen at day 60 was put down to recipient T cells and intrathymic progenitors that had survived conditioning.

For this clonotype: Its binding antigen is unknown. Base qualities are not provided; no much larger clone lies one nucleotide away.

This TCR was recovered from a girl aged 2-9 years with congenital amegakaryocytic thrombocytopenia, due to receive a stem cell transplant. The sequenced sample was PBMCs, obtained before TCRalphabeta/CD19-depleted stem cell transplant. The rearranged chain carries TRBV19 and TRBJ1-1; 8 bases in between match TRBD1. CDR3 loop: CASIPRQGPSPNTEAFF. The DNA reads TGTGCCAGTATACCACGACAGGGGCCCTCTCCTAACACTGAAGCTTTCTTT.